The T cell receptor beta chain described here comes from a study of CD4 T cells in relation to SARS-CoV-2 and coronaviruses. For the study at large: Median patient age was approximately 38 years, spanning 21 to 72 years.

Note on this clone: Its antigen remains unknown.

Study results and limitations: No donor gave both pre-pandemic and post-infection samples.

TCRdb keeps only in-frame clones here, not all; method: immunoSEQ multiplex PCR. The data contain tens of thousands of clones, about 90% of them singletons. This CDR3 region has 14 residues. The junction had 4 bases not matched to a gene; V was cut back by 4 bases and J by 5 bases. Germline CDR1 LGHDT, CDR2 YNNKEL (reference sequence). The sequence was obtained from an adult with COVID-19. This chain connects TRBV3-1 (or the pseudogene TRBV3-2) to TRBJ2-2, with 7 positions matching TRBD1. The sequenced sample was naive CD4+ T cells from PBMCs. Documented subset: naive CD4+ T cells isolated by negative enrichment. For the CDR3, the DNA is TGTGCCAGCAGCCGGGGACAGACTACCGGGGAGCTGTTTTTT. Its translation: CASSRGQTTGELFF.